Listed here are 4 T cell receptor beta chains from one sample, sequenced in a study of blood T cell repertoires in COVID-19 (dated by TCRdb to 2019 to 2021). To prepare the library, the immunoSEQ multiplex PCR assay was applied. TCRdb's version of the immuneACCESS table is confined to in-frame rearrangements and falls short of the full clone set. An unresolved V gene accounts for under half of the shortfall where checked; the remainder is of unknown origin. The sample profile shows 180,000 or so clones; approximately 80% of them were found once. The top ten hold approximately 10% of the sample. The source material was PBMCs or T cells enriched from blood (not recorded which). These receptors were obtained from a man aged 50 to 59 who had recovered from COVID-19.

V and J are TRBV7-9 and TRBJ2-3, with TRBD2 matching over 7 bases. The CDR3 loop spans 19 amino acids. Germline V gives CDR1 SEHNR, CDR2 FQNEAQ (reference sequence). Germline trimming cut 1 base from V and 2 bases from J; bases unmatched to any gene: 15. CDR3 region: CASSLGARGGTRFTDTQYF. CDR3 sequence (DNA): TGTGCCAGCAGCTTAGGTGCTCGGGGAGGGACTCGCTTCACAGATACGCAGTATTTT.

This clone was recorded once. The chain recombines TRBV7-2 with TRBJ1-1; unclear D gene. The germline CDR1 and CDR2 sequences are SGHTA and FQGNSA. V lost 6 bases and J lost 0, with 8 bases in between. CDR3 size: 13 residues. The CDR3 is CASRYTVNTEAFF. The CDR3 DNA reads as TGTGCCAGCAGGTATACAGTGAACACTGAAGCTTTCTTT. The full variable domain, with the rest looked up from reference TRBV7-2 and TRBJ1-1, is GAGVSQSPSNKVTEKGKDVELRCDPISGHTALYWYRQSLGQGLEFLIYFQGNSAPDKSGLPSDRFSAERTGGSVSTLTIQRTQQEDSAVYLCASRYTVNTEAFFGQGTRLTVV.

This clone appeared a few times. The chain carries TRBV7-2 and TRBJ2-7; 8 positions match TRBD1. The CDR3 loop spans 14 amino acids. Germline-derived CDR1 and CDR2 are SGHTA and FQGNSA. Unmatched junction bases numbered 3, after V lost 1 base and J lost 4 bases. Written as DNA, the CDR3 is TGTGCCAGCAGCTTAGGGGACAGGTCTTACGAGCAGTACTTC. Encoded protein: CASSLGDRSYEQYF. Full variable domain (outside the CDR3, taken from reference TRBV7-2 and TRBJ2-7): GAGVSQSPSNKVTEKGKDVELRCDPISGHTALYWYRQSLGQGLEFLIYFQGNSAPDKSGLPSDRFSAERTGGSVSTLTIQRTQQEDSAVYLCASSLGDRSYEQYFGPGTRLTVT.

This chain connects TRBV5-5 to TRBJ1-2; maybe TRBD1 (5 bases). This CDR3 has 14 residues. V shed 5 bases and J shed 0 bases, with 11 bases lying between them. Germline V lookup: CDR1 SGHKS, CDR2 YYEKEE (reference sequence). This CDR3 is CASRQTDANYGYTF. CDR3 DNA sequence: TGTGCCAGCAGACAGACAGATGCTAACTATGGCTACACCTTC. The full variable domain, rest sourced from reference TRBV5-5 and TRBJ1-2, is DAGVTQSPTHLIKTRGQQVTLRCSPISGHKSVSWYQQVLGQGPQFIFQYYEKEERGRGNFPDRFSARQFPNYSSELNVNALLLGDSALYLCASRQTDANYGYTFGSGTRLTVV.